This passage covers 23 T cell receptor beta chains from one sample sequenced in a study of blood T cell repertoires in COVID-19. Repertoires were generated with immunoSEQ multiplex PCR, while TCRdb's copy carries only in-frame clones and drops some. The data show roughly 380,000 clones, 87% seen once. The sequenced sample consisted of PBMCs or T cells enriched from blood (not recorded which). The receptors were gathered from a man aged 25 to 45 who had recovered from COVID-19.

The chain has TRBV28 and TRBJ2-7; D possibly corresponds to TRBD1 (5 bases). Germline CDR1 is MDHEN and CDR2 is SYDVKM. The CDR3 totals 15 residues. V was cut by 7 bases and J by 3 bases, with 19 bases left in between. This CDR3 is CASTQGRGNYYEQYF. Here the CDR3 DNA reads TGTGCCAGCACCCAGGGTAGGGGAAATTACTACGAGCAGTACTTC.

The chain couples TRBV18 to TRBJ1-2; maybe TRBD1 (6 bases). The CDR3 has 15 residues. Trimming removed 4 bases at V and 3 bases at J, with 15 bases between. Germline CDR1 is KGHSH and CDR2 is LQKENI. The CDR3 DNA follows: TGTGCCAGCTCACGTTACGACAGGTCATACTATGGCTACACCTTC. This translates into CASSRYDRSYYGYTF.

The chain is built from TRBV18 and TRBJ2-1, with D perhaps matching TRBD2 (6 bases). The CDR3 is made up of 15 amino acids. Germline CDR1 is KGHSH and CDR2 is LQKENI. The V and J ends lost 5 bases and 8 bases respectively, with 19 bases between them. In DNA, the CDR3 is TGTGCCAGCTCAGAGGCGGGGCGGGGTAGTGATGAGCAGTTCTTC. Amino acids: CASSEAGRGSDEQFF.

The rearrangement joins TRBV2 to TRBJ1-2; D may be TRBD1 (6 bases). Germline-derived CDR1 and CDR2 are SNHLY and FYNNEI. The CDR3 consists of 13 residues. Trimming left V 6 bases short and J 2 bases short, with 10 bases between. In DNA form, the CDR3 reads TGTGCCAGCAGCCTGGACAGCAACTATGGCTACACCTTC. Translation: CASSLDSNYGYTF.

The chain is built from TRBV6-5 and TRBJ2-5; tentatively, D is TRBD1 (5 bases). V lost 0 bases and J 1 base, leaving 9 bases between the germline ends. The CDR3 loop spans 15 amino acids. Germline V lookup: CDR1 MNHEY, CDR2 SVGAGI. In DNA form, the CDR3 reads TGTGCCAGCAGTTACTCGATAGGGGCCCAAGAGACCCAGTACTTC. Protein product: CASSYSIGAQETQYF.

Here the CDR3 reads CASSSRTWTMNTEAFF. CDR3 bases: TGTGCCAGCAGCTCCAGGACTTGGACTATGAACACTGAAGCTTTCTTT. V and J are TRBV7-9 and TRBJ1-1, with unresolved D. Germline V gives CDR1 SEHNR, CDR2 FQNEAQ (reference sequence). With 4 bases removed from V and 0 bases from J, the gap between germline ends came to 15 bases. The CDR3 length is 16 residues.

The chain has TRBV19 and TRBJ1-2; TRBD1 agrees at 7 bases. This CDR3 comprises 16 residues. V lost 5 bases and J lost 4; bases outside the gene matches: 13. CDR1 LNHDA and CDR2 SQIVND come from the germline V gene (reference sequence). The CDR3 nucleotides read TGTGCCAGTAGTGGGGGGACAGCTGAAAGGCTCTATGGCTACACCTTC. Translating it yields CASSGGTAERLYGYTF.

This clone has just one count. This sequence joins TRBV7-9 and TRBJ1-1; 7 bases align to TRBD1. The CDR3 totals 13 residues. The germline V gene has CDR1 SEHNR and CDR2 FQNEAQ (reference sequence). Trimming took 3 bases from V and 4 from J; bases not matched to a gene: 2. DNA of the CDR3: TGTGCCAGCAGCTTCCAGGGGGGCACTGAAGCTTTCTTT. Its translation: CASSFQGGTEAFF.

The chain uses TRBV9 and TRBJ1-6; the D is unclear. CDR3 length: 13 amino acids. V lost 0 bases and J lost 10, with 8 bases in between. Germline-derived CDR1 and CDR2 are SGDLS and YYNGEE. The DNA of the CDR3 is TGTGCCAGCAGCGTAGGGCAGTACTCACCCCTCCACTTT. Translated: CASSVGQYSPLHF.

This chain connects TRBV4-1 to TRBJ2-7, with TRBD1 matching over 8 bases. Germline loops: CDR1 MGHRA, CDR2 YSYEKL. The V segment lost 1 base and the J segment 6 bases; nucleotides outside the gene matches: 14. The CDR3 totals 17 residues. CDR3 loop: CASSQVPWTGNVGEQYF. CDR3 DNA sequence: TGCGCCAGCAGCCAAGTCCCTTGGACAGGGAATGTTGGCGAGCAGTACTTC.

The chain employs TRBV3-1 (or the pseudogene TRBV3-2) and TRBJ2-5; 10 bases line up with TRBD2. This CDR3 region has 17 residues. V lost 1 base and J lost 5; bases outside the gene matches: 10. Germline lookup yields CDR1 LGHDT and CDR2 YNNKEL (reference sequence). The CDR3 coding sequence is TGTGCCAGCAGCCAAGTTTTACTAGCGGGGTGGTTTGAGACCCAGTACTTC. It codes for CASSQVLLAGWFETQYF.

This clone was detected a few times. The rearrangement links TRBV5-1 to TRBJ1-6; D is possibly TRBD1 (5 bases). The CDR3 sequence is 16 residues long. Looked up from germline, CDR1 is SGHRS and CDR2 is YFSETQ. V was shortened by 4 bases and J by 10 bases, with 21 bases between the two germline ends. The CDR3 reads CASSINPTDIGSPLHF. CDR3 nucleotides: TGCGCCAGCAGCATCAACCCGACAGATATCGGATCACCCCTCCACTTT.

The chain combines TRBV29-1 with TRBJ2-1; 9 bases agree with TRBD2. The CDR3 has 14 residues. V was clipped by 2 bases and J by 4 bases; unmatched bases: 3. CDR1 is SQVTM, CDR2 ANQGSEA, per germline. This CDR3 is CSVELAGQYNEQFF. In DNA form, the CDR3 reads TGCAGCGTTGAACTAGCGGGGCAATACAATGAGCAGTTCTTC.

The V and J genes are TRBV15 and TRBJ1-1; no definite D call. Between the trimmed V and J ends, which lost 3 bases and 1 base, there was a span of 12 bases. The CDR3 spans 15 residues. Germline assignment: CDR1 LNHNV and CDR2 YYDKDF (reference sequence). The CDR3 loop reads CATSRPEYRNTEAFF. CDR3 in DNA: TGTGCCACCAGCAGGCCCGAGTATAGGAACACTGAAGCTTTCTTT. Variable domain in full (rest from reference TRBV15 and TRBJ1-1): DAMVIQNPRYQVTQFGKPVTLSCSQTLNHNVMYWYQQKSSQAPKLLFHYYDKDFNNEADTPDNFQSRRPNTSFCFLDIRSPGLGDTAMYLCATSRPEYRNTEAFFGQGTRLTVV.

This chain uses TRBV11-2 with TRBJ2-2; 11 bases agree with TRBD2. The trim removed 5 bases at V and 6 bases at J, leaving 2 bases unmatched. The CDR3 spans 14 residues. Germline assignment: CDR1 SGHAT and CDR2 FQNNGV. In nucleotides, the CDR3 is TGTGCCAGCAGCCTAGCGGGGGGCGCCGGGGAGCTGTTTTTT. Translation: CASSLAGGAGELFF.

The V gene is TRBV10-2, the J gene TRBJ1-2, with D perhaps matching TRBD1 (5 bases). Germline V gene lookup returns CDR1 WSHSY and CDR2 SAAADI. This CDR3 is 16 amino acids long. V was pared by 7 bases and J by 0 bases, with 18 bases between. The DNA of the CDR3 is TGCGCCAGCATGCAGGGCCTAACTCTCTCTAACTATGGCTACACCTTC. Amino acids: CASMQGLTLSNYGYTF.

The sample holds one count of this clone. The chain is built from TRBV6-2 or TRBV6-3 and TRBJ2-4; tentatively, D is TRBD2 (6 bases). V was pared by 3 bases and J by 9 bases, with 21 bases between. Looked up from germline, CDR1 is MNHEY and CDR2 is SVGEGT. The CDR3 totals 16 residues. The CDR3 loop reads CASSYLEVRDGGIQYF. The DNA of the CDR3 is TGTGCCAGCAGTTATCTGGAGGTCAGGGACGGGGGCATTCAGTACTTC.

CDR3 nucleotides: TGTGCCAGCAGCTTGACTAGCGGGGGGTACGAGCAGTACTTC. It translates to CASSLTSGGYEQYF. The V and J genes are TRBV5-6 and TRBJ2-7; 12 positions match TRBD2. The CDR3 spans 14 residues. After removal of 1 base from V and 4 bases from J, the junction contained 0 bases not matched to a gene. From germline, CDR1 is SGHDT and CDR2 YYEEEE.

The chain couples TRBV9 to TRBJ1-6, with D perhaps TRBD1 (5 bases). The germline CDR1 and CDR2 sequences are SGDLS and YYNGEE. This CDR3 contains 16 residues. V shed 0 bases and J shed 7 bases, with 14 bases lying between them. CDR3 bases: TGTGCCAGCAGCGTAGATTACAGGTCTGGGAATTCACCCCTCCACTTT. Encoded protein: CASSVDYRSGNSPLHF.

This clone was seen just once. V usage is TRBV5-1 and J usage is TRBJ1-1; no clear D gene. The ends were cut back, 0 bases at V and 4 bases at J, with 13 bases in the middle. The V gene's germline CDR1 is SGHRS and CDR2 YFSETQ. This CDR3 has 15 amino acids. The CDR3 DNA sequence: TGCGCCAGCAGCTTGGGAGTGGGAGAATCCACTGAAGCTTTCTTT. Protein sequence: CASSLGVGESTEAFF.

This sequence joins TRBV5-5 and TRBJ1-5; 7 positions match TRBD1. The CDR3 runs to 14 residues. With 0 bases clipped from V and 6 bases from J, the junction kept 3 bases outside the gene matches. Germline CDR1 and CDR2: SGHKS and YYEKEE (reference sequence). CDR3 in amino acids: CASSLERTGQPQHF. The DNA of the CDR3 is TGTGCCAGCAGCTTGGAGAGGACAGGTCAGCCCCAGCATTTT. Combining the CDR3 with reference TRBV5-5 and TRBJ1-5 gives the whole variable domain DAGVTQSPTHLIKTRGQQVTLRCSPISGHKSVSWYQQVLGQGPQFIFQYYEKEERGRGNFPDRFSARQFPNYSSELNVNALLLGDSALYLCASSLERTGQPQHFGDGTRLSIL.

This rearrangement joins TRBV9 to TRBJ1-4; 10 nucleotides match TRBD1. Germline CDR1 SGDLS, CDR2 YYNGEE. The trim removed 0 bases at V and 7 bases at J, leaving 3 bases unmatched. This CDR3 region has 15 residues. The CDR3 DNA sequence: TGTGCCAGCAGCGTAGGGACAGGGGGTATTGAAAAACTGTTTTTT. Protein sequence: CASSVGTGGIEKLFF.

This clone appeared a single time. The rearrangement joins TRBV6-1 to TRBJ1-2, with 7 positions matching TRBD1. The CDR3 extends over 15 amino acids. V was pared by 2 bases and J by 2 bases, with 5 bases of the junction left unmatched. CDR1 is MNHNS and CDR2 is SASEGT in the germline V gene. CDR3 bases: TGTGCCAGCAGTGAATGGGCAGGGGGGAACTATGGCTACACCTTC. Translated: CASSEWAGGNYGYTF.